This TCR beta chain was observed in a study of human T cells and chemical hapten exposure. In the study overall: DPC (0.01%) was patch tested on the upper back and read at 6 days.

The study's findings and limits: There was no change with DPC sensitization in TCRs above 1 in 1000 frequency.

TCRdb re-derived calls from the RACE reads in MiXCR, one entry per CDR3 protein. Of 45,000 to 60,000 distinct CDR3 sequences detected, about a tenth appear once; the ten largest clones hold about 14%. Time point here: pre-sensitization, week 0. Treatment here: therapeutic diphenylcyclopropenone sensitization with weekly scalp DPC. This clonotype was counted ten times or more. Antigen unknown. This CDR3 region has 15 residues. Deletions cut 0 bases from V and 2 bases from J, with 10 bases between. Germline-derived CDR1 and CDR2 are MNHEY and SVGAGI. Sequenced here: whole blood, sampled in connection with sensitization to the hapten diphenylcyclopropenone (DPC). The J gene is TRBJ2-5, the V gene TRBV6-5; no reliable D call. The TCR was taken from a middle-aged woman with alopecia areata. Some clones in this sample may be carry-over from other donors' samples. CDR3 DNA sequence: TGTGCCAGCAGTTACTCGGCAGACCCACAAGAGACCCAGTACTTC. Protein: CASSYSADPQETQYF.